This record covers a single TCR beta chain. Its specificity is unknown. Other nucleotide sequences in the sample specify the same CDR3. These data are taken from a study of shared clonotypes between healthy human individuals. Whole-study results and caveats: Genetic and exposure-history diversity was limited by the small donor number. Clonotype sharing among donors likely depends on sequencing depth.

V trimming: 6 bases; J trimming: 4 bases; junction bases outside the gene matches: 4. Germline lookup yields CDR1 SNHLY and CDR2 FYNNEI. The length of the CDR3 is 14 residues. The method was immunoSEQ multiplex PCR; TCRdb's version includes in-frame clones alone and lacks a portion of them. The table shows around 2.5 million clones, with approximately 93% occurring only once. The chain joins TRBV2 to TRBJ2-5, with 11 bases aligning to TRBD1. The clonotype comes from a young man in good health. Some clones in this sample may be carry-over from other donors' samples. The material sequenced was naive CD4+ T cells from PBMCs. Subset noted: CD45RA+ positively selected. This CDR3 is CASSRTGGGETQYF. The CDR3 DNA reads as TGTGCCAGCAGCCGGACAGGGGGCGGAGAGACCCAGTACTTC.